This TCR beta chain was captured in a study of blood T cell repertoires in COVID-19. The assay was immunoSEQ multiplex PCR, and TCRdb's table has in-frame clones only and misses some. The table records hundreds of thousands of clones, approximately 88% of them present only once. Recovery meant two consecutive negative NP/OP PCR tests, professional clearance, or resolved symptoms. Trimming took 2 bases from V and 2 from J; bases not matched to a gene: 8. Looked up from germline, CDR1 is SEHNR and CDR2 is FQNEAQ (reference sequence). This CDR3 spans 16 amino acids. The rearrangement joins TRBV7-9 to TRBJ2-7; 8 bases are shared with TRBD2. Source material: PBMCs or T cells enriched from blood (not recorded which). This TCR was recovered from a woman younger than 35 who had recovered from COVID-19. CDR3 region: CASSLRTAGAAYEQYF. CDR3 bases: TGTGCCAGCAGCTTAAGGACAGCGGGAGCGGCCTACGAGCAGTACTTC.